This T cell receptor (beta chain) was captured in a study of T cell repertoires in cytomegalovirus infection. Whole-study context: In public TCR beta signatures, there were indications of both CMV infection and matching HLA type.

Each CDR3 protein gets one entry after TCRdb re-called the reads with MiXCR. The table includes roughly 920,000 distinct CDR3 sequences, roughly 30% detected once. Findings of the study overall: In two of eight donors, the top clonotype was HLA-C-restricted CMV-specific.

This clonotype was detected ten times or more. Its antigen is still unknown. The input for sequencing was cultured CD8+ T cells from PBMCs, taken from culture after CMV antigen stimulation. This sequence was found in a human donor in good health (CMV status not recorded). Some clones in this sample may be carry-over from other donors' samples.

The CDR3 here is CASSLAATPTDTQYF. CDR3 DNA: TGTGCCAGCAGCTTAGCGGCGACACCTACAGATACGCAGTATTTT. The chain uses TRBV7-6 and TRBJ2-3; unclear D gene. Germline-derived CDR1 and CDR2 are SGHVS and FNYEAQ. This CDR3 comprises 15 residues. V lost 0 bases, J lost 3 bases, and 10 bases lay in between.